The following is a T cell receptor beta chain sequence with its context. Its specificity is unknown. The sample's treatment: AdE1-LMPpoly-expanded autologous EBV-specific T-cell therapy followed by anti-PD-1 nivolumab. CDR1 is SGHRS, CDR2 YFSETQ, per germline. CDR3 length equals 13 residues. The germline V and J ends were trimmed by 0 bases and 6 bases, with 9 bases remaining between them. Some clones are missing from TCRdb's copy, which holds only in-frame ones; the method was immunoSEQ multiplex PCR. The sample shows about 17,000 clones, approximately 88% of them seen only once. This sample was taken from a study of EBV T-cell therapy then PD-1 blockade in nasopharyngeal carcinoma.

The clonotype originates from a man aged 35-49 years with nasopharyngeal carcinoma. V and J are TRBV5-1 and TRBJ1-2; D ambiguous. The material sequenced was CD8+ T cells from blood, taken at day 0 from a patient whose treatment included autologous EBV-specific T cells and nivolumab. The CDR3 nucleotides read TGCGCCAGCAGCTTGGTGCGCAAAGATGGCTACACCTTC. This sequence encodes CASSLVRKDGYTF.